A single sample is the source of the 24 T cell receptor beta chains below, sequenced in a study of human T cells and chemical hapten exposure. TCRdb redid the calling of the RACE reads with MiXCR, one entry per CDR3 protein. The repertoire consists of 75,000 to 100,000 distinct CDR3 sequences, with 12% occurring once and the leading ten covering roughly 4%. Stated time point: patch test 1, 2 weeks after DPC sensitization. Described treatment: therapeutic diphenylcyclopropenone sensitization with weekly scalp DPC. Source: whole blood, taken in connection with sensitization to the hapten diphenylcyclopropenone (DPC). The receptor source for this set is a woman aged 60-75 years with alopecia areata. Some clones in this sample may be carry-over from other donors' samples.

This clonotype was detected ten times or more. The chain has TRBV7-8 and TRBJ1-5; D remains ambiguous. V lost 2 bases and J lost 2, with 4 bases in between. CDR1 SGHVS and CDR2 FQNEAQ come from the germline V gene. CDR3 length: 13 residues. CDR3 bases: TGTGCCAGCAGCTTACGAGGCAATCAGCCCCAGCATTTT. Its translation: CASSLRGNQPQHF.

The chain is built from TRBV4-1 and TRBJ2-7; D unclear. CDR3 length equals 14 residues. CDR1 and CDR2 (germline): MGHRA, YSYEKL. V was cut by 0 bases and J by 3 bases, with 9 bases left in between. CDR3 in DNA: TGCGCCAGCAGCCAAGATAGCAAGAACTACGAGCAGTACTTC. Its translation is CASSQDSKNYEQYF.

This chain links TRBV5-6 with TRBJ1-6, with TRBD1 identical over 9 bases. Unmatched junction bases numbered 2, after V lost 0 bases and J lost 7 bases. CDR3 size: 15 residues. In germline, CDR1 is SGHDT, CDR2 YYEEEE. CDR3 residues: CASSLDGTGNSPLHF. The CDR3 bases are TGTGCCAGCAGCTTGGACGGGACAGGGAATTCACCCCTCCACTTT.

This clonotype was observed a few times. The chain couples TRBV5-4 to TRBJ2-5; TRBD1 might be the D (6 bases). This CDR3 is built from 13 residues. Germline-derived CDR1 and CDR2 are SGHNT and YYREEE (reference sequence). V was shortened by 5 bases and J by 5 bases, with 13 bases between the two germline ends. CDR3 DNA sequence: TGTGCCAGCAGGCGTACAGGGAAGGAGACCCAGTACTTC. It encodes CASRRTGKETQYF. Variable domain in full (rest from reference TRBV5-4 and TRBJ2-5): ETGVTQSPTHLIKTRGQQVTLRCSSQSGHNTVSWYQQALGQGPQFIFQYYREEENGRGNFPPRFSGLQFPNYSSELNVNALELDDSALYLCASRRTGKETQYFGPGTRLLVL.

V gene TRBV6-1 combines with J gene TRBJ1-2; no clear D. From germline, CDR1 is MNHNS and CDR2 SASEGT. The CDR3 is made up of 12 amino acids. The germline V and J ends were trimmed by 11 bases and 3 bases, with 13 bases remaining between them. The CDR3 bases are TGTGCCGATGGGAACAGTCACTATGGCTACACCTTC. It is translated as CADGNSHYGYTF.

The V gene is TRBV5-1, the J gene TRBJ2-7, with 7 bases fitting TRBD1. V gave up 2 bases and J gave up 2 bases; unmatched junction bases: 1. Germline lookup yields CDR1 SGHRS and CDR2 YFSETQ. This CDR3 is built from 13 residues. Written as DNA, the CDR3 is TGCGCCAGCAGCTTCCAGGGGGCCTACGAGCAGTACTTC. Protein: CASSFQGAYEQYF.

V gene TRBV5-1 combines with J gene TRBJ2-3; D is perhaps TRBD2 (6 bases). The CDR3 runs to 17 residues. Germline V gene data show CDR1 as SGHRS and CDR2 as YFSETQ. V shed 3 bases and J shed 3 bases, with 20 bases lying between them. This chain's CDR3 is CASSWGDARRRTDTQYF. The CDR3 DNA is TGCGCCAGCAGCTGGGGGGACGCCCGGAGGCGGACAGATACGCAGTATTTT. Using reference TRBV5-1 and TRBJ2-3 for the parts outside the CDR3, the full variable domain is KAGVTQTPRYLIKTRGQQVTLSCSPISGHRSVSWYQQTPGQGLQFLFEYFSETQRNKGNFPGRFSGRQFSNSRSEMNVSTLELGDSALYLCASSWGDARRRTDTQYFGPGTRLTVL.

The rearrangement links TRBV5-1 to TRBJ2-3, with 7 bases aligning to TRBD2. The CDR3 has 15 residues. V lost 4 bases and J lost 2; bases outside the gene matches: 7. Per the germline V gene, CDR1 is SGHRS and CDR2 is YFSETQ. The CDR3 region is CASSLRGKITDTQYF. The CDR3 DNA reads as TGCGCCAGCAGCCTGCGGGGGAAAATCACAGATACGCAGTATTTT.

This clonotype has a handful of counts. The genes are TRBV6-4 and TRBJ2-1, with unresolved D. Looked up from germline, CDR1 is MRHNA and CDR2 is SNTAGT. The CDR3 extends over 13 amino acids. V gave up 3 bases and J gave up 9 bases, with 12 bases separating them. In DNA form, the CDR3 reads TGTGCCAGCAGTGAAGGTTCAGTGGGTGAGCAGTTCTTC. As protein: CASSEGSVGEQFF.

In its sample, this clonotype was seen many times. V usage is TRBV3-1 and J usage is TRBJ2-3; 12 nucleotides line up with TRBD2. Germline lookup yields CDR1 LGHDT and CDR2 YNNKEL (reference sequence). V trimming: 4 bases; J trimming: 3 bases; junction bases outside the gene matches: 2. CDR3 length: 15 amino acids. CDR3 coding DNA: TGTGCCAGCAGCCTCCTAGCGGGAGGGACAGATACGCAGTATTTT. Protein: CASSLLAGGTDTQYF.

This clonotype was seen many times. The CDR3 reads CASSSGLAGGPGDTQYF. CDR3 bases: TGTGCCAGCAGCTCGGGACTAGCGGGGGGGCCAGGGGATACGCAGTATTTT. The chain combines TRBV5-4 with TRBJ2-3; 16 positions agree with TRBD2. This CDR3 has 17 residues. V lost 3 bases and J lost 6; bases outside the gene matches: 7. The germline CDR1 and CDR2 sequences are SGHNT and YYREEE (reference sequence).

The chain has TRBV2 and TRBJ1-5; D is uncertain. CDR1 is SNHLY, CDR2 FYNNEI, per germline. The CDR3 covers 14 residues. The V end lost 3 bases, the J end lost 2 bases, and 8 bases lay between the germline ends. This chain's CDR3 is CASSDRVGNQPQHF. CDR3 DNA: TGTGCCAGCAGTGACCGGGTTGGCAATCAGCCCCAGCATTTT.

This clonotype appeared a few times. The chain is built from TRBV10-3 and TRBJ1-2; 7 bases map to TRBD1. V lost 6 bases and J lost 0; bases outside the gene matches: 1. CDR3 length: 13 amino acids. In germline, CDR1 is ENHRY, CDR2 SYGVKD. CDR3 amino acids: CAISGQANYGYTF. The CDR3 bases are TGTGCCATCAGCGGACAGGCTAACTATGGCTACACCTTC.

In its sample, this clonotype was seen many times. This sequence joins TRBV6-6 and TRBJ2-7, with 14 nucleotides matching TRBD2. The germline gives CDR1 MNHNY, CDR2 SVGAGI (reference sequence). V lost 7 bases and J lost 3; bases outside the gene matches: 5. There are 15 residues in the CDR3. Here the CDR3 reads CASTTGLAGGYEQYF. The CDR3 DNA is TGTGCCAGCACTACAGGACTAGCGGGGGGCTACGAGCAGTACTTC.

This chain uses TRBV20-1 with TRBJ2-7; tentatively, D is TRBD1 or TRBD2 (6 bases each). The CDR3 spans 14 residues. Trimming removed 5 bases at V and 0 bases at J, with 14 bases between. The germline gives CDR1 DFQATT, CDR2 SNEGSKA (reference sequence). The CDR3 here is CSAYAGTPSYEQYF. As DNA, the CDR3 is TGCAGTGCTTATGCGGGGACACCCTCCTACGAGCAGTACTTC.

This clonotype was detected many times. The rearrangement links TRBV12-3 or TRBV12-4 to TRBJ2-3; 15 nucleotides line up with TRBD2. J was trimmed by 3 bases and V by 4 bases; bases with no gene match: 5. The CDR3 sequence is 17 residues long. Here the CDR3 reads CASSWTSGGARTDTQYF. The CDR3 nucleotides read TGTGCCAGCAGTTGGACTAGCGGGGGGGCCAGGACAGATACGCAGTATTTT.

The chain is built from TRBV10-1 and TRBJ2-3; 10 nucleotides agree with TRBD2. The CDR3 is made up of 15 amino acids. Germline CDR1 is WNHNN and CDR2 is SYGVQD (reference sequence). J gave up 2 bases and V 5 bases, and 4 bases lay outside the gene matches. Here the CDR3 reads CASSLLAGITDTQYF. CDR3 coding DNA: TGCGCCAGCAGTTTACTAGCGGGAATCACAGATACGCAGTATTTT.

There are many counts of this clonotype. The V and J genes are TRBV10-3 and TRBJ2-6; D is unresolved. Per germline, CDR1 ENHRY and CDR2 SYGVKD. Trimming took 0 bases from V and 1 from J, leaving 10 bases between them. The CDR3 consists of 17 residues. The DNA for the CDR3 is TGTGCCATCAGTGAGTCGATGGGCAAATCTGGGGCCAACGTCCTGACTTTC. Translating gives CAISESMGKSGANVLTF.

This clonotype has only a few counts. The chain recombines TRBV30 with TRBJ1-3; possibly TRBD1 for D (6 bases). V lost 3 bases and J lost 2, with 8 bases in between. The CDR3 is made up of 13 amino acids. The germline V gene encodes CDR1 GTSNPN and CDR2 SVGIG (reference sequence). The CDR3 DNA sequence: TGTGCCTGGAGACAGGGCGCTGGAAACACCATATATTTT. It yields the protein CAWRQGAGNTIYF.

The table lists this clonotype with many counts. The rearrangement links TRBV25-1 to TRBJ2-3; D may be TRBD1 (5 bases). The CDR3 has 15 amino acids. V was trimmed by 2 bases and J by 0 bases, leaving 9 bases between them. Germline lookup yields CDR1 MGHDK and CDR2 SYGVNS. In DNA form, the CDR3 reads TGTGCCAGCAGTGAACCAGGGTCCAGCACAGATACGCAGTATTTT. It specifies CASSEPGSSTDTQYF.

This clonotype was seen repeatedly, ten times or more. The chain has TRBV27 and TRBJ1-5; TRBD1 agrees at 8 bases. The junction had 17 bases not matched to a gene; V was cut back by 1 base and J by 3 bases. Germline V CDR1 and CDR2: MNHEY, SMNVEV (reference sequence). This CDR3 contains 20 residues. CDR3: CASSLLLGQALRGINQPQHF. CDR3 nucleotides: TGTGCCAGCAGTTTATTATTGGGACAGGCCCTCAGGGGGATCAATCAGCCCCAGCATTTT.

Many counts were recorded for this clonotype. V usage is TRBV7-8 and J usage is TRBJ1-6; 12 bases are a match to TRBD1. The CDR3 runs 16 residues. Unmatched junction bases numbered 6, after V lost 5 bases and J lost 7 bases. CDR1 and CDR2 (germline): SGHVS, FQNEAQ. The CDR3 DNA reads as TGTGCCAGCAGCCCGGGACAGGGGGCTCTCAATTCACCCCTCCACTTT. This encodes CASSPGQGALNSPLHF.

This clonotype has more than one count but fewer than ten. This chain links TRBV18 with TRBJ1-3, with D possibly matching TRBD1 (5 bases). V shed 0 bases and J shed 0 bases, with 18 bases lying between them. CDR1 is KGHSH, CDR2 LQKENI, per germline. CDR3 length: 19 amino acids. CDR3 amino acids: CASSPPSLVRDSSGNTIYF. The CDR3 region has the DNA TGTGCCAGCTCACCACCGTCCCTCGTCAGGGATTCCTCTGGAAACACCATATATTTT.

This clonotype showed up many times. The CDR3 coding sequence is TGTGCCTGGGGTCAGACATTTAACACTGAAGCTTTCTTT. Translation gives CAWGQTFNTEAFF. This chain links TRBV30 with TRBJ1-1, with D uncertain. Germline V lookup: CDR1 GTSNPN, CDR2 SVGIG (reference sequence). This CDR3 comprises 13 residues. V was trimmed by 5 bases and J by 2 bases, leaving 12 bases between them.